One and the same sample provided the 4 T cell receptor beta chains below, sequenced in a study of T cells after yellow fever vaccination. TCRdb called the 5' RACE reads again in MiXCR, with one record for every CDR3 protein. The sample holds some 350,000 distinct CDR3 sequences, roughly 9.4% seen once. The sequencing here drew on PBMCs, taken on the day of the first yellow fever vaccination. The receptors stem from a young man who received the YFV17D yellow fever vaccine.

This chain links TRBV5-1 with TRBJ2-5; 7 bases are a match to TRBD2. The CDR3 is 13 amino acids. After removal of 3 bases from V and 4 bases from J, the junction contained 3 bases not matched to a gene. CDR1 and CDR2 (germline): SGHRS, YFSETQ. DNA of the CDR3: TGCGCCAGCAGCTACCGACTAGCAGAGACCCAGTACTTC. Translation: CASSYRLAETQYF.

The J gene is TRBJ2-3, the V gene TRBV10-3; 12 bases are a match to TRBD2. This CDR3 spans 13 amino acids. The V and J ends lost 10 bases and 4 bases, in that order; junction bases with no gene match: 3. Looked up from germline, CDR1 is ENHRY and CDR2 is SYGVKD. The CDR3 spells CATSGGAADTQYF. The CDR3 region has the DNA TGTGCCACTAGCGGGGGGGCTGCAGATACGCAGTATTTT.

In its sample, this clonotype was seen many times. The chain combines TRBV12-3 or TRBV12-4 with TRBJ1-2, with 11 bases lining up with TRBD1. After removal of 6 bases from V and 8 bases from J, the junction contained 5 bases not matched to a gene. This CDR3 has 13 amino acids. The CDR3 sequence is CASRTGQGEGYTF. The CDR3 DNA follows: TGTGCCAGCAGGACGGGACAGGGGGAAGGCTACACCTTC.

This rearrangement joins TRBV4-1 to TRBJ2-4; TRBD2 matches 10 bases. Germline assignment: CDR1 MGHRA and CDR2 YSYEKL. The CDR3 length is 18 residues. J gave up 5 bases and V 4 bases, and 14 bases lay outside the gene matches. CDR3 sequence: CASSPSQAASGGENIQYF. In DNA, the CDR3 is TGCGCCAGCAGCCCCTCCCAAGCGGCCAGCGGGGGGGAAAACATTCAGTACTTC.